What follows are 5 T cell receptor beta chains derived from one specimen sequenced in a study of blood T cell repertoires in COVID-19. The protocol was immunoSEQ multiplex PCR, while the TCRdb copy is restricted to in-frame clones and leaves out a portion. The table lists a few hundred thousand clones, roughly 86% of them singletons, with around 2% in the top ten. Specimen: PBMCs or T cells enriched from blood (not recorded which). These receptors all stem from a man aged 35 to 55 in a cohort exposed to, infected with or recovered from COVID-19 (not recorded which).

The V gene is TRBV15, the J gene TRBJ1-2, with D uncertain. This CDR3 is built from 14 residues. The V gene's germline CDR1 is LNHNV and CDR2 YYDKDF (reference sequence). The V gene lost 0 bases and the J gene lost 2 bases, with 7 bases spanning the gap. CDR3 protein: CATSREYTNYGYTF. The DNA for the CDR3 is TGTGCCACCAGCAGAGAGTACACCAACTATGGCTACACCTTC.

Comment on this clone: Distinct nucleotide sequences in the sample also encode this CDR3. V gene TRBV5-1 combines with J gene TRBJ2-4; 8 nucleotides align to TRBD1. Trimming removed 1 base from V and 6 bases from J; junction bases left unmatched: 0. CDR3 length: 13 amino acids. CDR1 SGHRS and CDR2 YFSETQ come from the germline V gene. CDR3 sequence (DNA): TGCGCCAGCAGCTTGACAGGGGGAAACATTCAGTACTTC. Protein sequence: CASSLTGGNIQYF.

This clone was recorded once. The gene calls are TRBV7-9 and TRBJ2-2; 7 bases fit TRBD2. CDR1 and CDR2 (germline): SEHNR, FQNEAQ (reference sequence). The junction had 7 bases not matched to a gene; V was cut back by 5 bases and J by 1 base. CDR3 length: 16 amino acids. The CDR3 loop reads CASSTNGGWNTGELFF. CDR3 coding DNA: TGTGCCAGCAGCACAAACGGGGGGTGGAACACCGGGGAGCTGTTTTTT.

The chain links TRBV5-1 to TRBJ1-2; D is unresolved. The CDR3 consists of 12 residues. The V end was cut by 3 bases, the J end by 6 bases, with 9 bases between. Germline assignment: CDR1 SGHRS and CDR2 YFSETQ. CDR3 residues: CASSYRRDGYTF. Written as DNA, the CDR3 is TGCGCCAGCAGCTATCGGAGAGATGGCTACACCTTC. Filled out from reference TRBV5-1 and TRBJ1-2, the complete variable domain reads KAGVTQTPRYLIKTRGQQVTLSCSPISGHRSVSWYQQTPGQGLQFLFEYFSETQRNKGNFPGRFSGRQFSNSRSEMNVSTLELGDSALYLCASSYRRDGYTFGSGTRLTVV.

The table lists this clone with a few counts. V usage is TRBV5-3 and J usage is TRBJ2-5; 11 positions match TRBD1. TRBV5-3 is assigned to the ORF class and has an uncertain function. The V segment lost 6 bases and the J segment 3 bases; nucleotides outside the gene matches: 4. CDR3 length: 14 residues. CDR3 sequence: CARNRDRGEETQYF. CDR3 coding DNA: TGTGCCAGAAACCGGGACAGGGGGGAAGAGACCCAGTACTTC.